A selection of T cell receptor beta chains follows, all from one sample in a study of metastatic and nonmetastatic thyroid tumors. MiXCR reprocessed the PCR reads for TCRdb. The table records tens of thousands of clones, roughly 19% of them present only once. Sequencing used blood. These receptor sequences come from a female donor with papillary thyroid cancer or a benign thyroid nodule (not recorded which). Some clones in this sample may be carry-over from other donors' samples. The conserved cysteine and the conserved F or W are not part of the CDR3 here.

v_gene	j_gene	CDR3aa
TRBV7-9	TRBJ2-7	ASSLVAGGGNEQY
TRBV5-1	TRBJ2-3	ASSAVLAGGADTQY
TRBV20-1	TRBJ2-3	SARPLRNYSTDTQY
TRBV20-1	TRBJ2-1	SARAFSGGSYNEQF
TRBV12-3/TRBV12-4	TRBJ1-6	ASSLYANTPLH
TRBV28	TRBJ1-5	ASNRGSNQPQH
TRBV19	TRBJ2-5	ASSRVAEQETQY
TRBV4-2	TRBJ2-1	ASSQDRSGSYNEQF
TRBV4-1	TRBJ1-6	ASSQDLTFNSPLH
TRBV6-1	TRBJ1-1	ASTSTGPMNTEAF
TRBV7-2	TRBJ2-3	ASSLAGLARSTDTQY
TRBV6-2/TRBV6-3	TRBJ2-2	ASSYDYPKRVTGELF
TRBV27	TRBJ2-1	ASSLRFSGVNNEQF
TRBV27	TRBJ2-7	ASSVRLAETYEQY
TRBV27	TRBJ2-1	ASSLSDSNEQF